A single sample is the source of the 8 T cell receptor beta chains below, sequenced in a study of CD8 T cells in Susac syndrome. When the RNA was reverse transcribed, random hexamers were used with an input of roughly 0.45 to 1 ug. TCRdb recomputed calls from the immunoSEQ multiplex PCR reads with MiXCR, one row per CDR3 protein. The table includes about 120,000 distinct CDR3 sequences, 90% to 95% detected once. The sequenced sample consisted of CD8+ T cells from PBMCs. The receptors originated from a human donor with Susac syndrome.

The chain uses TRBV15 and TRBJ1-5, with unresolved D. Trimming removed 6 bases from V and 3 bases from J, with 6 bases in between. The CDR3 is made up of 12 amino acids. Germline loops: CDR1 LNHNV, CDR2 YYDKDF (reference sequence). The CDR3: CATREPNQPQHF. The CDR3, as DNA: TGTGCCACCAGGGAGCCCAATCAGCCCCAGCATTTT. Combining the CDR3 with reference TRBV15 and TRBJ1-5 gives the whole variable domain DAMVIQNPRYQVTQFGKPVTLSCSQTLNHNVMYWYQQKSSQAPKLLFHYYDKDFNNEADTPDNFQSRRPNTSFCFLDIRSPGLGDTAMYLCATREPNQPQHFGDGTRLSIL.

The V call is TRBV2, the J call TRBJ2-7, with a tentative D call TRBD2 (7 bases). Germline CDR1 is SNHLY and CDR2 is FYNNEI. CDR3 length: 13 amino acids. The V end lost 8 bases, the J end lost 10 bases, and 21 bases lay between the germline ends. The CDR3 DNA reads TGTGCCAGCTCGGACGGGGGGCCAAGCCCACAGTACTTC. Protein: CASSDGGPSPQYF. Based on the CDR3 plus reference TRBV2 and TRBJ2-7, the full variable domain is EPEVTQTPSHQVTQMGQEVILRCVPISNHLYFYWYRQILGQKVEFLVSFYNNEISEKSEIFDDQFSVERPDGSNFTLKIRSTKLEDSAMYFCASSDGGPSPQYFGPGTRLTVT.

J is TRBJ1-2 and V is TRBV6-5, with D possibly TRBD1 on 6 matching bases. V was cut by 2 bases and J by 0 bases, with 7 bases left in between. Germline loops: CDR1 MNHEY, CDR2 SVGAGI. This CDR3 spans 14 amino acids. For the CDR3, the DNA is TGTGCCAGCAGTTACCGGACAGCTAACTATGGCTACACCTTC. As protein: CASSYRTANYGYTF.

The rearrangement joins TRBV3-1 to TRBJ2-1; D possibly matches TRBD1 or TRBD2 (5 bases each). From germline, CDR1 is LGHDT and CDR2 YNNKEL (reference sequence). Trimming took 0 bases from V and 5 from J, leaving 11 bases between them. This CDR3 has 15 residues. The CDR3 region has the DNA TGTGCCAGCAGCCAAGAAGGGACGCCGGACAATGAGCAGTTCTTC. It codes for CASSQEGTPDNEQFF.

V gene TRBV6-1 combines with J gene TRBJ2-7, with D maybe TRBD1 (6 bases). The CDR3 has 13 amino acids. CDR1 and CDR2 from the germline V gene are MNHNS and SASEGT. Deletions cut 4 bases from V and 0 bases from J, with 7 bases between. The CDR3 region is CASSGTDSYEQYF. CDR3 sequence (DNA): TGTGCCAGCAGTGGGACAGACTCCTACGAGCAGTACTTC.

The chain joins TRBV29-1 to TRBJ2-7; D ambiguous. Germline V gives CDR1 SQVTM, CDR2 ANQGSEA. V was clipped by 2 bases and J by 2 bases, with 4 bases between them. The CDR3 extends over 11 amino acids. The CDR3 spells CSVESPYEQYF. The CDR3 DNA reads as TGCAGCGTTGAAAGTCCCTACGAGCAGTACTTC.

The V call is TRBV4-3, the J call TRBJ1-2; no firm D call. Per the germline V gene, CDR1 is LGHNA and CDR2 is YSLEER. The CDR3 is 14 amino acids. With 4 bases removed from V and 8 bases from J, the gap between germline ends came to 17 bases. The CDR3 loop reads CASSPNLGPTGYTF. CDR3 nucleotides: TGCGCCAGCAGCCCGAACCTCGGGCCCACCGGCTACACCTTC.

CDR3 region: CSAFQRGIERGGREQFF. CDR3 bases: TGCAGTGCCTTCCAGAGGGGGATCGAGCGGGGGGGCCGTGAGCAGTTCTTC. The rearrangement joins TRBV20-1 to TRBJ2-1; 10 positions agree with TRBD2. The CDR3 sequence is 17 residues long. V dropped 6 bases and J dropped 9; count of bases not matched to a gene: 20. From germline, CDR1 is DFQATT and CDR2 SNEGSKA (reference sequence).